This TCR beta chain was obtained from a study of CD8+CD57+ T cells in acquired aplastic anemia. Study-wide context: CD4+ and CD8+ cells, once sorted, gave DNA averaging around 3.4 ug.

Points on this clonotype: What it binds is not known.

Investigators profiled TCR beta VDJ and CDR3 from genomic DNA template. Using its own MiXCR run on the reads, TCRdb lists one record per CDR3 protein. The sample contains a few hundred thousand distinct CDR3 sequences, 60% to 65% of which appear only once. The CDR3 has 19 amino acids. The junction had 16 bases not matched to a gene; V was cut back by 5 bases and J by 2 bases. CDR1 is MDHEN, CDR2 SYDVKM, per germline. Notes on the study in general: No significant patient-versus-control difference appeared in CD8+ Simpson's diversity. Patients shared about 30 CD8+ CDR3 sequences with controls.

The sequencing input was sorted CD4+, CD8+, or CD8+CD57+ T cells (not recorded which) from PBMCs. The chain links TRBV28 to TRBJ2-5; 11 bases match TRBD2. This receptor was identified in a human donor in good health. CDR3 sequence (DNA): TGTGCCAGCAGTACCGTCAAGCTCGGGACTAGCGGTCTGCAAGAGACCCAGTACTTC. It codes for CASSTVKLGTSGLQETQYF.